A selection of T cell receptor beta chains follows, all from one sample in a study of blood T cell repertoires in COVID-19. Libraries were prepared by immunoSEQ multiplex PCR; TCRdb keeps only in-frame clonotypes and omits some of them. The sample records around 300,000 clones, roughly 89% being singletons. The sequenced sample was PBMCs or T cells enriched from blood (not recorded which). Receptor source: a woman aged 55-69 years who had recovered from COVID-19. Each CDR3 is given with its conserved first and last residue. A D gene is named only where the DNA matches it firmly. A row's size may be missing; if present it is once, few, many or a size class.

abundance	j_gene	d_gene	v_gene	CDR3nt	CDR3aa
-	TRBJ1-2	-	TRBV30	TGTGCCTGGACTCGTGGGGGCGCCGAGAGCTATGGCTACACCTTC	CAWTRGGAESYGYTF
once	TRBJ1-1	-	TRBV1	TGCACCAGCAGTTCCGCCGGGGTACGTACTGAAGCTTTCTTT	CTSSSAGVRTEAFF
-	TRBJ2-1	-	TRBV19	TGTGCCAGTATGAGGAGCTCCTACAATGAGCAGTTCTTC	CASMRSSYNEQFF
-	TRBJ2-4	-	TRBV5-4	TGTGCCAGCAGCTTGGCTAGGGGCAGCGTCTTTAATGTAGCCAAAAACATTCAGTACTTC	CASSLARGSVFNVAKNIQYF
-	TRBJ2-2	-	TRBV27	TGTGCCAGCAGCTCTTATAACTTGGCCGGGGAGCTGTTTTTT	CASSSYNLAGELFF
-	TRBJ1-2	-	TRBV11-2	TGTGCCAGCAGCCAGGGCGGGGGCAGGGCCAATGGCTACACCTTC	CASSQGGGRANGYTF
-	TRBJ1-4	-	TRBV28	TGTGCCAGCAGTTGGGACCGCGGGGGACTGTTTTTT	CASSWDRGGLFF
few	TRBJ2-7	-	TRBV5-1	TGCGCCAGCAGCGATTCCGGGTCCTCCTACGGCGAGCAGTACTTC	CASSDSGSSYGEQYF
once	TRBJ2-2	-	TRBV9	TGTGCCAGCAGCGTAGTACAGAACCCCGGGGAGCTGTTTTTT	CASSVVQNPGELFF
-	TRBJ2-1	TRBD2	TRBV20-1	TGCAGTGCTAGTTATAGCGGGAGGGCCCGAAATGAGCAGTTCTTC	CSASYSGRARNEQFF
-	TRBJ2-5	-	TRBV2	TGTGCCAGCAGTGAAGTAAGCAGGGGCGGCGAGACCCAGTACTTC	CASSEVSRGGETQYF
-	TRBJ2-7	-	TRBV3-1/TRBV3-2	TGTGCCAGCAGCCAAAATATAGGAGACAGTGGGGCCGAGCAGTACTTC	CASSQNIGDSGAEQYF
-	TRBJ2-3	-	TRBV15	TGTGCCACCAGCAGAGGGACTATTAGCACAGATACGCAGTATTTT	CATSRGTISTDTQYF
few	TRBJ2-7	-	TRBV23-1	TGCGCCAGCAGTCATTGGAGGCAGGGGTCATACGAGCAGTACTTC	CASSHWRQGSYEQYF
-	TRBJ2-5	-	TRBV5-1	TGCGCCAGCAGCGCGCTAGTTGAAGAGACCCAGTACTTC	CASSALVEETQYF
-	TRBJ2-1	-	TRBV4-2	TGTGCCAGCAGCCAGGCTTCCTCCTACAATGAGCAGTTCTTC	CASSQASSYNEQFF
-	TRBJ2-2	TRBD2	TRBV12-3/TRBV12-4	TGTGCCAGCGGGGAGCGGGAGTCCGGGGAGCTGTTTTTT	CASGERESGELFF
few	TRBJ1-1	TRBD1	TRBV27	TGTGCCAGCGGCTTACAGGGGCCACCTCGGAACACTGAAGCTTTCTTT	CASGLQGPPRNTEAFF
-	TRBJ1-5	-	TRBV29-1	TGCAGCGTTGGGGCTGGAAAGGGCAATCAGCCCCAGCATTTT	CSVGAGKGNQPQHF
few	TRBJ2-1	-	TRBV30	TGTGCCTGGAGTGTATCCGTCGGGCAGTTCTTC	CAWSVSVGQFF
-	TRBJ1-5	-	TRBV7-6	TGTGCCAGCAGCTTAGTCAGGGGAGACAATCAGCCCCAGCATTTT	CASSLVRGDNQPQHF
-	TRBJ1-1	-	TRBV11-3	TGTGCCAGCAGGCGACAGAACACTGAAGCTTTCTTT	CASRRQNTEAFF